The 30 T cell receptor beta chains below all came from one sample that was sequenced in a study of CD8+CD57+ T cells in acquired aplastic anemia. The sequenced patients had an expansion of CD8+CD57+ cells seen by flow cytometry. The template for TCR beta VDJ and CDR3 sequence profiling was genomic DNA. From the reads, TCRdb called clonotypes with MiXCR, one entry per CDR3 protein. The sample comprises around 430,000 distinct CDR3 sequences, approximately 33% of which are singletons, and roughly 0.8% rests with the top ten. Sample: sorted CD4+, CD8+, or CD8+CD57+ T cells (not recorded which) from PBMCs. Receptor source: a human donor with aplastic anemia.

This clonotype has only a few counts. This chain links TRBV9 with TRBJ2-1; 9 bases align to TRBD2. V was pared by 0 bases and J by 8 bases, with 6 bases of the junction left unmatched. Germline assignment: CDR1 SGDLS and CDR2 YYNGEE. The CDR3 length is 15 residues. The CDR3 sequence is CASSVDLAGVYEQFF. The CDR3 DNA reads TGTGCCAGCAGCGTAGACTTAGCGGGAGTCTATGAGCAGTTCTTC. The whole variable domain, remainder taken from reference TRBV9 and TRBJ2-1, is DSGVTQTPKHLITATGQRVTLRCSPRSGDLSVYWYQQSLDQGLQFLIQYYNGEERAKGNILERFSAQQFPDLHSELNLSSLELGDSALYFCASSVDLAGVYEQFFGPGTRLTVL.

The chain links TRBV20-1 to TRBJ1-6, with D possibly being TRBD1 (5 bases). Trimming removed 5 bases at V and 10 bases at J, with 21 bases between. Per the germline V gene, CDR1 is DFQATT and CDR2 is SNEGSKA (reference sequence). This CDR3 spans 15 amino acids. For the CDR3, the DNA is TGCAGTGCTTATATAGCGGAGGGGTGGAGGTCACCCCTCCACTTT. Translating gives CSAYIAEGWRSPLHF.

This clonotype appeared a few times. The rearrangement uses TRBV4-3 and TRBJ2-2, with D uncertain. The CDR3 is 16 amino acids. The germline V and J ends were trimmed by 0 bases and 4 bases, with 12 bases remaining between them. The germline CDR1 and CDR2 sequences are LGHNA and YSLEER. In nucleotides, the CDR3 is TGCGCCAGCAGCCAAGATATGGCTAGATCCACCGGGGAGCTGTTTTTT. It encodes CASSQDMARSTGELFF.

This clonotype was seen ten or more times. The chain couples TRBV12-3 or TRBV12-4 to TRBJ1-6, with unresolved D. Trimming stripped 1 base from V and 10 bases from J, with 5 bases between. There are 12 residues in the CDR3. The CDR3 DNA sequence: TGTGCCAGCAGTTTAGGTCTATCACCCCTCCACTTT. Amino acids: CASSLGLSPLHF.

This clonotype was counted only a few times. V is TRBV19 and J is TRBJ2-1; TRBD2 agrees at 7 bases. The CDR3 totals 14 residues. CDR1 is LNHDA, CDR2 SQIVND, per germline (reference sequence). After removal of 7 bases from V and 3 bases from J, the junction contained 6 bases not matched to a gene. In DNA, the CDR3 is TGTGCCAGTATCGACAGCGGGGACTACAATGAGCAGTTCTTC. This encodes CASIDSGDYNEQFF.

This clonotype was picked up a small number of times. The gene calls are TRBV7-3 and TRBJ1-1, with TRBD1 as a possible D gene (5 bases). V shed 5 bases and J shed 0 bases, with 16 bases lying between them. The CDR3 is 16 residues long. From germline, CDR1 is SGHTA and CDR2 FQGTGA. CDR3 sequence reads: CASSTRGGLMNTEAFF. In DNA, the CDR3 is TGTGCCAGCAGCACCCGGGGCGGCCTTATGAACACTGAAGCTTTCTTT.

This clonotype was observed at least ten times. The gene calls are TRBV5-6 and TRBJ2-7, with 9 bases that match TRBD1. J gave up 3 bases and V 3 bases, and 1 base lay outside the gene matches. The germline gives CDR1 SGHDT, CDR2 YYEEEE. The CDR3 loop spans 13 amino acids. The chain's CDR3 is CASSWDRDYEQYF. The CDR3 region has the DNA TGTGCCAGCAGCTGGGACAGGGACTACGAGCAGTACTTC.

The chain carries TRBV4-1 and TRBJ1-5, with D uncertain. Germline V gives CDR1 MGHRA, CDR2 YSYEKL. Trimming removed 0 bases from V and 5 bases from J, with 11 bases in between. The CDR3 consists of 15 residues. CDR3 coding DNA: TGCGCCAGCAGCCAAGATAGGCAGAATGATCAGCCCCAGCATTTT. This sequence encodes CASSQDRQNDQPQHF.

A word on this clonotype: This may come from a read error, since a much larger clone is one base off. The gene calls are TRBV7-9 and TRBJ1-2, with TRBD1 identical over 7 bases. Germline CDR1 and CDR2: SEHNR and FQNEAQ (reference sequence). The CDR3 consists of 14 residues. Germline trimming cut 7 bases from V and 4 bases from J; bases unmatched to any gene: 9. CDR3 sequence reads: CASNGNRDSYGYTF. CDR3 nucleotide sequence: TGTGCCAGCAACGGGAACCGGGACAGCTATGGCTACACCTTC.

The V call is TRBV10-3, the J call TRBJ2-7; D unresolved. V lost 7 bases and J 2 bases, leaving 6 bases between the germline ends. The CDR3 extends over 11 amino acids. The germline V gene encodes CDR1 ENHRY and CDR2 SYGVKD. In DNA form, the CDR3 reads TGTGCCATCACCAGAACCTACGAGCAGTACTTC. Translated: CAITRTYEQYF.

A remark on this clonotype: A much larger clone sits a single nucleotide away, making a read error possible. As the CDR3 is not closed by the conserved phenylalanine or tryptophan, this likely results from a read error. The chain carries TRBV6-1 and TRBJ1-2; D gene unclear. CDR3 length: 14 amino acids. CDR1 and CDR2 (germline): MNHNS, SASEGT. Trimming removed 10 bases from V and 4 bases from J, with 19 bases in between. The CDR3 DNA follows: TGTGCCACAGCAGTAGACTATTTCCTCTATGGCTACACCTCC. This gives the protein CATAVDYFLYGYTS.

Regarding this clonotype: A much larger clone differs by one base, so this may be a read error. The rearrangement uses TRBV7-8 and TRBJ2-7; 7 bases align to TRBD2. Germline values: CDR1 SGHVS, CDR2 FQNEAQ. The CDR3 consists of 17 residues. The CDR3 nucleotides are TGTGCCAGCAGCTTAGCGCGGGCGGGAGCAGGGACCTACGGGCAGTACTTC. Amino acids: CASSLARAGAGTYGQYF.

The gene calls are TRBV3-1 and TRBJ2-3; 8 nucleotides match TRBD1. V lost 0 bases, J lost 4 bases, and 3 bases stayed unmatched. The CDR3 is made up of 15 amino acids. Looked up from germline, CDR1 is LGHDT and CDR2 is YNNKEL (reference sequence). This chain's CDR3 is CASSQDPDRADTQYF. CDR3 nucleotide sequence: TGTGCCAGCAGCCAAGATCCGGACAGGGCAGATACGCAGTATTTT.

CDR3 DNA: TGCAGCGTTTCACCTCCGACTAGCGGGGGCTCCTACAATGAGCAGTTCTTC. Amino acid sequence: CSVSPPTSGGSYNEQFF. V and J are TRBV29-1 and TRBJ2-1; 12 nucleotides agree with TRBD2. After removal of 5 bases from V and 0 bases from J, the junction contained 8 bases not matched to a gene. In germline, CDR1 is SQVTM, CDR2 ANQGSEA. The CDR3 is made up of 17 amino acids.

The chain carries TRBV9 and TRBJ1-1, with unresolved D. This CDR3 is 15 amino acids long. CDR1 SGDLS and CDR2 YYNGEE come from the germline V gene. V lost 0 bases, J lost 0 bases, and 9 bases lay in between. The CDR3 reads CASSVEEGLNTEAFF. The CDR3 DNA is TGTGCCAGCAGCGTAGAGGAGGGCTTGAACACTGAAGCTTTCTTT.

This clonotype has at least ten counts. The chain joins TRBV2 to TRBJ1-5, with D maybe TRBD1 (6 bases). The ends were cut back, 6 bases at V and 4 bases at J, with 16 bases in the middle. Germline V gene data show CDR1 as SNHLY and CDR2 as FYNNEI. This CDR3 has 15 residues. CDR3 nucleotide sequence: TGTGCCAGCAGATCACAGGGAAGTAGGAATCAGCCCCAGCATTTT. Its protein is CASRSQGSRNQPQHF.

DNA of the CDR3: TGTGCCAGCAGCTTAGCGCTAGAGGCATACGAAAAACTGTTTTTT. Encoded protein: CASSLALEAYEKLFF. V is TRBV7-9 and J is TRBJ1-4, with unresolved D. The germline CDR1 and CDR2 sequences are SEHNR and FQNEAQ (reference sequence). Deletions cut 0 bases from V and 8 bases from J, with 13 bases between. CDR3 length: 15 residues.

This clonotype was picked up a small number of times. The chain joins TRBV2 to TRBJ2-5; 7 bases are shared with TRBD1. J gave up 4 bases and V 6 bases, and 8 bases lay outside the gene matches. This CDR3 has 14 residues. Germline V gives CDR1 SNHLY, CDR2 FYNNEI. CDR3 DNA sequence: TGTGCCAGCAGGAAAGACAGGGTGGTAGAGACCCAGTACTTC. The encoded protein is CASRKDRVVETQYF.

The gene calls are TRBV2 and TRBJ2-7; 8 bases are shared with TRBD1. Germline CDR1 reads SNHLY; CDR2 reads FYNNEI. The CDR3 runs to 15 residues. J was trimmed by 2 bases and V by 5 bases; bases with no gene match: 8. Here the CDR3 DNA reads TGTGCCAGCAGTCCAGGGACAGGCCGGACCTACGAGCAGTACTTC. Its translation is CASSPGTGRTYEQYF.

This clonotype was counted at least ten times. The chain recombines TRBV9 with TRBJ1-2; D is undetermined. CDR3 length equals 14 residues. Trimming cost V 0 bases and J 2 bases, with 8 bases left between them. Germline-derived CDR1 and CDR2 are SGDLS and YYNGEE. In nucleotides, the CDR3 is TGTGCCAGCAGCGTAGTAGGCGGAAACTATGGCTACACCTTC. Translating it yields CASSVVGGNYGYTF.

This clonotype was counted at least ten times. The chain joins TRBV2 to TRBJ1-5, with D possibly being TRBD1 (5 bases). V lost 8 bases to trimming and J lost 0 bases, with 11 bases between them. The CDR3 is made up of 14 amino acids. Germline CDR1 and CDR2: SNHLY and FYNNEI. CDR3 nucleotide sequence: TGTGCCAGCGGGGGGGACTATAGCAATCAGCCCCAGCATTTT. The encoded protein is CASGGDYSNQPQHF.

This clonotype was detected ten times or more. V usage is TRBV7-9 and J usage is TRBJ2-7; 11 bases align to TRBD2. The CDR3 is 15 residues long. Unmatched junction bases numbered 7, after V lost 4 bases and J lost 5 bases. CDR1 is SEHNR, CDR2 FQNEAQ, per germline (reference sequence). This CDR3 reads CASSSTGTSGDEQYF. CDR3 nucleotides: TGTGCCAGCAGCTCTACCGGGACTAGCGGCGACGAGCAGTACTTC.

This chain connects TRBV11-2 to TRBJ1-1; no definite D call. This CDR3 comprises 15 residues. Trimming stripped 0 bases from V and 2 bases from J, with 10 bases between. Looked up from germline, CDR1 is SGHAT and CDR2 is FQNNGV. The CDR3 loop is CASSLDLSANTEAFF. DNA for the CDR3: TGTGCCAGCAGCTTAGATCTATCAGCTAACACTGAAGCTTTCTTT. Combining the CDR3 with reference TRBV11-2 and TRBJ1-1 gives the whole variable domain EAGVAQSPRYKIIEKRQSVAFWCNPISGHATLYWYQQILGQGPKLLIQFQNNGVVDDSQLPKDRFSAERLKGVDSTLKIQPAKLEDSAVYLCASSLDLSANTEAFFGQGTRLTVV.

On this clonotype: A single base separates this from a much larger clone, so it may be a read error. This is likely a read error, given that the CDR3 carries no conserved phenylalanine or tryptophan at its end. The chain is built from TRBV29-1 and TRBJ2-3; 13 nucleotides align to TRBD2. The V segment lost 5 bases and the J segment 7 bases; nucleotides outside the gene matches: 6. The germline CDR1 and CDR2 sequences are SQVTM and ANQGSEA. There are 14 residues in the CDR3. The CDR3 is CSVSGLAGVHTQYS. CDR3 DNA sequence: TGCAGCGTTTCCGGACTAGCGGGAGTACATACGCAGTATTCT.

The chain recombines TRBV30 with TRBJ1-2; 10 nucleotides line up with TRBD1. The V segment lost 3 bases and the J segment 8 bases; nucleotides outside the gene matches: 9. This CDR3 is built from 14 residues. The germline CDR1 and CDR2 sequences are GTSNPN and SVGIG (reference sequence). Here the CDR3 DNA reads TGTGCCTGGAGCGAGGGACAGGGGCAAGGAGGCTACACCTTC. The encoded protein is CAWSEGQGQGGYTF.

This clonotype was counted many times. The V and J genes are TRBV7-3 and TRBJ2-5, with D unresolved. Germline lookup yields CDR1 SGHTA and CDR2 FQGTGA. There are 13 residues in the CDR3. V was clipped by 2 bases and J by 0 bases, with 4 bases between them. CDR3 sequence: CASSLSNQETQYF. CDR3 sequence (DNA): TGTGCCAGCAGCTTATCCAACCAAGAGACCCAGTACTTC. Looking up the rest from reference TRBV7-3 and TRBJ2-5 gives the full variable domain: GAGVSQTPSNKVTEKGKYVELRCDPISGHTALYWYRQSLGQGPEFLIYFQGTGAADDSGLPNDRFFAVRPEGSVSTLKIQRTERGDSAVYLCASSLSNQETQYFGPGTRLLVL.

This clonotype was observed at least ten times. CDR3 in amino acids: CSVDLAGGWNEQFF. In DNA form, the CDR3 reads TGCAGCGTTGACCTAGCGGGGGGATGGAATGAGCAGTTCTTC. The genes are TRBV29-1 and TRBJ2-1; the match to TRBD2 covers 11 bases. CDR1 SQVTM and CDR2 ANQGSEA come from the germline V gene. V was clipped by 3 bases and J by 7 bases; unmatched bases: 5. CDR3 size: 14 residues.

The CDR3 DNA follows: TGTGCCAGCAGTATGGGGTCGGTACTCTATGGCTACACCTTC. Its translation: CASSMGSVLYGYTF. The chain recombines TRBV6-2 or TRBV6-3 with TRBJ1-2; no firm D call. The V end lost 5 bases, the J end lost 4 bases, and 14 bases lay between the germline ends. The CDR3 spans 14 residues. The germline V gene encodes CDR1 MNHEY and CDR2 SVGEGT.

With regard to this clonotype: A much larger clonotype is one base distant, so this may be a read error. V usage is TRBV10-1 and J usage is TRBJ2-3; 7 nucleotides align to TRBD1. Germline V gene lookup returns CDR1 WNHNN and CDR2 SYGVQD (reference sequence). After removal of 10 bases from V and 2 bases from J, the junction contained 9 bases not matched to a gene. The CDR3 covers 14 residues. The CDR3 DNA sequence: TGCGCCAACAACCGGGACAGAGACACAGATACGCAGTATTTT. Protein sequence: CANNRDRDTDTQYF.

The chain joins TRBV6-5 to TRBJ1-1, with 8 bases aligning to TRBD1. The CDR3 contains 14 residues. V shed 4 bases, J shed 4 bases, and the junction held 5 bases outside the gene matches. The germline V gene encodes CDR1 MNHEY and CDR2 SVGAGI. CDR3 bases: TGTGCCAGCAGTTTCCGGACAGGGCCCACTGAAGCTTTCTTT. Protein: CASSFRTGPTEAFF.